These 9 T cell receptor beta chains originate from one sample sequenced in a study of blood T cell repertoires in COVID-19. The repertoire was sequenced with immunoSEQ multiplex PCR; TCRdb's copy has only in-frame clones and lacks some. The table records some 150,000 clones, about four fifths of them present only once. Sequences were obtained from PBMCs or T cells enriched from blood (not recorded which). These receptors all come from a middle-aged man who had recovered from COVID-19.

The V gene is TRBV7-6, the J gene TRBJ2-1; D not resolved. Trimming took 0 bases from V and 7 from J, leaving 13 bases between them. Germline V CDR1 and CDR2: SGHVS, FNYEAQ. This CDR3 has 15 amino acids. Here the CDR3 DNA reads TGTGCCAGCAGCTTAGCGAGTCGGGTACTAAATGAGCAGTTCTTC. This codes for CASSLASRVLNEQFF. The full variable domain, rest sourced from reference TRBV7-6 and TRBJ2-1, is GAGVSQSPRYKVTKRGQDVALRCDPISGHVSLYWYRQALGQGPEFLTYFNYEAQQDKSGLPNDRFSAERPEGSISTLTIQRTEQRDSAMYRCASSLASRVLNEQFFGPGTRLTVL.

J is TRBJ2-1 and V is TRBV7-8; 14 positions agree with TRBD2. The CDR3 spans 16 residues. The J segment lost 7 bases and the V segment lost 5 bases, leaving 7 bases of the junction unmatched. Per the germline V gene, CDR1 is SGHVS and CDR2 is FQNEAQ. CDR3 bases: TGTGCCAGCAGCCTAGGACTAGCGGGGGGAAATAATGAGCAGTTCTTC. Its translation: CASSLGLAGGNNEQFF. Looking up the rest from reference TRBV7-8 and TRBJ2-1 gives the full variable domain: GAGVSQSPRYKVAKRGQDVALRCDPISGHVSLFWYQQALGQGPEFLTYFQNEAQLDKSGLPSDRFFAERPEGSVSTLKIQRTQQEDSAVYLCASSLGLAGGNNEQFFGPGTRLTVL.

This clone appeared once. The chain uses TRBV20-1 and TRBJ1-1; D may be TRBD1 (5 bases). CDR3 length equals 11 residues. Trimming cost V 1 base and J 7 bases, with 7 bases left between them. Germline lookup yields CDR1 DFQATT and CDR2 SNEGSKA (reference sequence). CDR3 in amino acids: CSARVRGEAFF. CDR3 sequence (DNA): TGCAGTGCTAGAGTAAGGGGTGAAGCTTTCTTT.

The genes are TRBV6-5 and TRBJ1-2, with 7 bases lining up with TRBD1. V gave up 5 bases and J gave up 4 bases; unmatched junction bases: 7. Germline V gives CDR1 MNHEY, CDR2 SVGAGI. The CDR3 is 14 amino acids. The CDR3 spells CASSTTGAGYGYTF. The CDR3 bases are TGTGCCAGCAGTACTACAGGGGCCGGCTATGGCTACACCTTC.

The rearrangement uses TRBV3-1 (or the pseudogene TRBV3-2) and TRBJ1-2; D unresolved. The germline V and J ends were trimmed by 4 bases and 2 bases, with 5 bases remaining between them. Germline V gives CDR1 LGHDT, CDR2 YNNKEL (reference sequence). This CDR3 spans 12 amino acids. CDR3 nucleotides: TGTGCCAGCAGCCGACTAAACTATGGCTACACCTTC. It translates to CASSRLNYGYTF.

This clone was observed a single time. The rearrangement links TRBV5-8 to TRBJ1-1, with D possibly matching TRBD1 (6 bases). From germline, CDR1 is SGHTS and CDR2 YDEGEE. V dropped 4 bases and J dropped 6 bases, with 16 bases sitting between them. The length of the CDR3 is 14 residues. The DNA of the CDR3 is TGTGCCAGCAGCCTACTCACAGGGTTCGCTGAAGCTTTCTTT. It translates to CASSLLTGFAEAFF.

V usage is TRBV5-6 and J usage is TRBJ2-1, with D uncertain. The CDR3 is made up of 11 amino acids. Trimming cost V 2 bases and J 7 bases, with 4 bases left between them. Germline CDR1 is SGHDT and CDR2 is YYEEEE. CDR3 coding DNA: TGTGCCAGCAGCTTCGGGAATGAGCAGTTCTTC. It is translated as CASSFGNEQFF.

The rearrangement joins TRBV5-6 to TRBJ1-1, with D possibly TRBD1 on 6 matching bases. V gave up 0 bases and J gave up 0 bases, with 12 bases separating them. CDR1 and CDR2 from the germline V gene are SGHDT and YYEEEE. This CDR3 spans 16 amino acids. In nucleotides, the CDR3 is TGTGCCAGCAGCTTGGTCACAGGGATTATGAACACTGAAGCTTTCTTT. Translation: CASSLVTGIMNTEAFF.

The chain has TRBV11-2 and TRBJ1-4; 8 nucleotides agree with TRBD1. Germline CDR1 reads SGHAT; CDR2 reads FQNNGV. This CDR3 has 15 amino acids. J was trimmed by 10 bases and V by 5 bases; bases with no gene match: 12. CDR3 protein: CASSPSGTGFPKLFF. As DNA, the CDR3 is TGTGCCAGCAGCCCTTCCGGGACAGGTTTCCCAAAACTGTTTTTT.